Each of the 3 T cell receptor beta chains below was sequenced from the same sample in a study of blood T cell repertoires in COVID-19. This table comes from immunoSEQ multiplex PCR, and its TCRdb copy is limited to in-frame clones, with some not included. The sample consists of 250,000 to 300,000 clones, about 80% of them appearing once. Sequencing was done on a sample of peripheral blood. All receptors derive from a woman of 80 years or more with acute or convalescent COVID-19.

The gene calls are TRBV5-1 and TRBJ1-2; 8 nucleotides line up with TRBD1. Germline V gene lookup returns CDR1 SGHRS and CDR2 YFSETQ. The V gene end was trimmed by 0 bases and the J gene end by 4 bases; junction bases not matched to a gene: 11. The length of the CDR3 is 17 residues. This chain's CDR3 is CASSLGSRDRSGYGYTF. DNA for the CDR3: TGCGCCAGCAGCTTGGGGTCCCGGGACAGGTCCGGCTATGGCTACACCTTC. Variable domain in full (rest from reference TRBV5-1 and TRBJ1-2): KAGVTQTPRYLIKTRGQQVTLSCSPISGHRSVSWYQQTPGQGLQFLFEYFSETQRNKGNFPGRFSGRQFSNSRSEMNVSTLELGDSALYLCASSLGSRDRSGYGYTFGSGTRLTVV.

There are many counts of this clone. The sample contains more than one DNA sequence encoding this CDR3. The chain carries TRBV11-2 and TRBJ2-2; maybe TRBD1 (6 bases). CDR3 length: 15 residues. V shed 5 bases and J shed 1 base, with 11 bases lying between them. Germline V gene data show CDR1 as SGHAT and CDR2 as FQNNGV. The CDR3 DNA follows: TGTGCCAGCAGCCCCCGGACAGTGAACACCGGGGAGCTGTTTTTT. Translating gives CASSPRTVNTGELFF.

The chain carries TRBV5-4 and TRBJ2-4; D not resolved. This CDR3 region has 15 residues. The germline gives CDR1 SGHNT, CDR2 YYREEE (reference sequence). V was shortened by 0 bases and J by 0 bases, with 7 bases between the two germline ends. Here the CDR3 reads CASSLGPLAKNIQYF. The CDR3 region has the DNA TGTGCCAGCAGCTTGGGGCCGCTAGCCAAAAACATTCAGTACTTC.